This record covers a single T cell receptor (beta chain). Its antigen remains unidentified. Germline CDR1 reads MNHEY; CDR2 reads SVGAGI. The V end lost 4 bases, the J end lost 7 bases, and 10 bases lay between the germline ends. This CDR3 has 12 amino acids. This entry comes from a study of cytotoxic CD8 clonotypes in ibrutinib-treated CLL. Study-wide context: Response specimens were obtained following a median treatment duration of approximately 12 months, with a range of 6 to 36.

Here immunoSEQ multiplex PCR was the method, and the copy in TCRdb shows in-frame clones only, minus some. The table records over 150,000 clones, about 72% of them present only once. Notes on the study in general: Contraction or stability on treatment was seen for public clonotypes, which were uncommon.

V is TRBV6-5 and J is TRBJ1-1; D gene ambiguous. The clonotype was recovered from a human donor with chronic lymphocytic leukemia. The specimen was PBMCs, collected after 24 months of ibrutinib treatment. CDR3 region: CASSWNRFEAFF. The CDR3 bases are TGTGCCAGCAGTTGGAATCGTTTTGAAGCTTTCTTT.